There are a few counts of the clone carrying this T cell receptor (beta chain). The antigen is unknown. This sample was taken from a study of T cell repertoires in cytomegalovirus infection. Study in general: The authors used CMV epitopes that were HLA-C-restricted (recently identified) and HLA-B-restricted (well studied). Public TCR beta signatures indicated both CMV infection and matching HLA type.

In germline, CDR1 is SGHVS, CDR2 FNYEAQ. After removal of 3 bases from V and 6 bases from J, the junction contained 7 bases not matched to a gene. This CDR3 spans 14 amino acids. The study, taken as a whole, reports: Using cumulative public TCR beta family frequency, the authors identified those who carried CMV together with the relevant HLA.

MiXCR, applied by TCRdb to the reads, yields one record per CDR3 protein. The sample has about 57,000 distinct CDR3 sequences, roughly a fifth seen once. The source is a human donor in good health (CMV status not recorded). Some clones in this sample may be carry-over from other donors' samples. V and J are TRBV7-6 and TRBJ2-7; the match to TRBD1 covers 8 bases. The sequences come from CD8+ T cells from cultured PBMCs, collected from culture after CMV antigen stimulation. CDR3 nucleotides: TGTGCCAGCAGCTTGTGGACAGGGAAGAGCGAGCAGTACTTC. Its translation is CASSLWTGKSEQYF. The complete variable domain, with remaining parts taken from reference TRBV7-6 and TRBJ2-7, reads GAGVSQSPRYKVTKRGQDVALRCDPISGHVSLYWYRQALGQGPEFLTYFNYEAQQDKSGLPNDRFSAERPEGSISTLTIQRTEQRDSAMYRCASSLWTGKSEQYFGPGTRLTVT.